What follows are 22 T cell receptor beta chains derived from one specimen sequenced in a study of Ad26.COV2.S vaccination and SARS-CoV-2 variants. TCRdb keeps only in-frame clones here, not all; method: immunoSEQ multiplex PCR. This table has 400,000 or so clones, roughly nine tenths appearing once. Treatment in this sample: approximately 18 received Ad26.COV2.S at low or high dose, single or two shots; roughly 5 received placebo; per-sample allocation not given. The samples were gathered on day 63 after the first injection of vaccine or placebo. The sample was peripheral blood, taken in a trial of Ad26.COV2.S vaccine versus placebo. These TCRs come from a person aged 18 to 59 who received the Ad26.COV2.S COVID-19 vaccine or a placebo.

This clone was recorded once. This rearrangement joins TRBV5-6 to TRBJ1-4; D is undetermined. CDR3 size: 11 residues. V lost 0 bases to trimming and J lost 6 bases, with 0 bases between them. Per germline, CDR1 SGHDT and CDR2 YYEEEE. CDR3 DNA sequence: TGTGCCAGCAGCTTGGATGAAAAACTGTTTTTT. This codes for CASSLDEKLFF. Filled out from reference TRBV5-6 and TRBJ1-4, the complete variable domain reads DAGVTQSPTHLIKTRGQQVTLRCSPKSGHDTVSWYQQALGQGPQFIFQYYEEEERQRGNFPDRFSGHQFPNYSSELNVNALLLGDSALYLCASSLDEKLFFGSGTQLSVL.

To note about this clone: This same CDR3 is encoded by further DNA sequences in the sample. The chain recombines TRBV4-3 with TRBJ2-7, with 11 bases lining up with TRBD1. Germline V gene sequence: CDR1 LGHNA, CDR2 YSLEER. The ends lost 4 bases at V and 2 bases at J; junction bases unmatched: 1. This CDR3 is built from 14 residues. The CDR3 region has the DNA TGCGCCAGCAGCCGGGGACAGGGGGCCTACGAGCAGTACTTC. This translates into CASSRGQGAYEQYF.

This chain connects TRBV5-8 to TRBJ1-5; D is uncertain. This CDR3 spans 12 amino acids. Germline V gene lookup returns CDR1 SGHTS and CDR2 YDEGEE. V gave up 0 bases and J gave up 9 bases, with 7 bases separating them. The CDR3 reads CASSLVQTPQHF. The CDR3 coding sequence is TGTGCCAGCAGCTTGGTACAGACGCCCCAGCATTTT.

The chain recombines TRBV6-5 with TRBJ1-5; tentative D call: TRBD1 (6 bases). The CDR3 loop spans 14 amino acids. V gave up 6 bases and J gave up 4 bases, with 13 bases separating them. Germline V CDR1 and CDR2: MNHEY, SVGAGI. In nucleotides, the CDR3 is TGTGCCAGCAGAGTCGGGACACTTAATCAGCCCCAGCATTTT. Amino acid sequence: CASRVGTLNQPQHF.

This sequence joins TRBV19 and TRBJ1-1, with TRBD1 matching over 7 bases. In germline, CDR1 is LNHDA, CDR2 SQIVND (reference sequence). CDR3 size: 16 residues. With 1 base clipped from V and 1 base from J, the junction kept 6 bases outside the gene matches. The CDR3 reads CASSIAPDRRNTEAFF. CDR3 nucleotides: TGTGCCAGTAGTATAGCCCCGGACAGGCGGAACACTGAAGCTTTCTTT.

The chain joins TRBV7-2 to TRBJ1-3; D remains unclear. The CDR3 is 16 residues long. Trimming took 2 bases from V and 0 from J, leaving 11 bases between them. Germline V CDR1 and CDR2: SGHTA, FQGNSA. The CDR3 DNA follows: TGTGCCAGCAGCTTATACCAAGAGACCTCTGGAAACACCATATATTTT. Translation gives CASSLYQETSGNTIYF.

The chain couples TRBV6-5 to TRBJ2-7, with TRBD2 matching 8 bases. CDR3 length: 13 residues. Germline V CDR1 and CDR2: MNHEY, SVGAGI. The ends lost 5 bases at V and 5 bases at J; junction bases unmatched: 5. The CDR3 here is CASSPRGGDEQYF. DNA of the CDR3: TGTGCCAGCAGTCCCCGGGGGGGTGACGAGCAGTACTTC.

This clone was detected a few times. Other DNA sequences from this sample encode an identical CDR3 as well. CDR3 DNA: TGTGCCAGTAGGGGGAGCAATCAGCCCCAGCATTTT. It codes for CASRGSNQPQHF. The chain links TRBV19 to TRBJ1-5; D is uncertain. This CDR3 is built from 12 residues. Trimming left V 6 bases short and J 1 base short, with 4 bases between. Germline-derived CDR1 and CDR2 are LNHDA and SQIVND (reference sequence).

The rearrangement links TRBV12-5 to TRBJ2-1; 7 bases agree with TRBD2. The V gene end was trimmed by 6 bases and the J gene end by 7 bases; junction bases not matched to a gene: 6. Per the germline V gene, CDR1 is LGHNT and CDR2 is FRNRAP. CDR3 size: 13 residues. CDR3 sequence: CASGRGDLNEQFF. CDR3 DNA: TGTGCTAGTGGACGGGGGGACTTGAATGAGCAGTTCTTC.

V and J are TRBV5-4 and TRBJ2-3, with 7 bases aligning to TRBD1. Losses at the gene ends were 3 bases for V and 6 bases for J; bases not matched to a gene: 7. The CDR3 consists of 14 residues. Germline CDR1 is SGHNT and CDR2 is YYREEE (reference sequence). This CDR3 is CASSWGTDFDTQYF. In DNA, the CDR3 is TGTGCCAGCAGCTGGGGGACAGATTTTGATACGCAGTATTTT.

This chain links TRBV6-5 with TRBJ1-2; a weak D match, TRBD1 (6 bases). The CDR3 is made up of 13 amino acids. The germline V and J ends were trimmed by 5 bases and 4 bases, with 11 bases remaining between them. Germline V CDR1 and CDR2: MNHEY, SVGAGI. Here the CDR3 reads CASSIEGGYGYTF. CDR3 nucleotide sequence: TGTGCCAGCAGTATTGAGGGGGGCTATGGCTACACCTTC.

The rearrangement uses TRBV27 and TRBJ2-7; TRBD1 agrees at 7 bases. V lost 5 bases, J lost 6 bases, and 4 bases stayed unmatched. This CDR3 comprises 12 residues. Germline V CDR1 and CDR2: MNHEY, SMNVEV (reference sequence). Here the CDR3 DNA reads TGTGCCAGCAGTCGGACAGGCTCCGAGCAGTACTTC. Translated, it gives CASSRTGSEQYF.

The rearrangement links TRBV7-9 to TRBJ1-5; D gene uncertain. Trimming took off 1 base at V and 6 bases at J, with 4 bases between the two ends. CDR3 length equals 12 residues. Germline V gives CDR1 SEHNR, CDR2 FQNEAQ (reference sequence). CDR3 nucleotide sequence: TGTGCCAGCAGCTTAGATCTTCAGCCCCAGCATTTT. Protein product: CASSLDLQPQHF.

In its sample, this clone was seen a few times. The chain has TRBV6-5 and TRBJ2-2; TRBD1 agrees at 7 bases. Germline V lookup: CDR1 MNHEY, CDR2 SVGAGI. The CDR3 is 15 residues long. V lost 4 bases to trimming and J lost 6 bases; unmatched junction nucleotides: 8. Written as DNA, the CDR3 is TGTGCCAGCAGTTCGACAGGGTTGAGGGCCGGGGAGCTGTTTTTT. Translating it yields CASSSTGLRAGELFF.

To note about this clone: Other DNA sequences of this sample code for an identical CDR3. The chain uses TRBV5-1 and TRBJ2-7, with TRBD1 identical over 9 bases. V shed 0 bases, J shed 2 bases, and the junction held 0 bases outside the gene matches. CDR3 length: 14 amino acids. The germline V gene has CDR1 SGHRS and CDR2 YFSETQ. CDR3 in amino acids: CASSLGTGAYEQYF. In DNA, the CDR3 is TGCGCCAGCAGCTTGGGGACAGGGGCCTACGAGCAGTACTTC.

V is TRBV7-9 and J is TRBJ1-5; D call uncertain. The germline V gene encodes CDR1 SEHNR and CDR2 FQNEAQ (reference sequence). CDR3 length: 15 amino acids. V lost 1 base and J lost 6, with 13 bases in between. The DNA of the CDR3 is TGTGCCAGCAGCTTAGGGTCCGGGATCGGTCAGCCCCAGCATTTT. Translating it yields CASSLGSGIGQPQHF.

The J gene is TRBJ2-5, the V gene TRBV11-2; 12 nucleotides agree with TRBD2. Germline values: CDR1 SGHAT, CDR2 FQNNGV. CDR3 length: 18 amino acids. Germline trimming cut 6 bases from V and 3 bases from J; bases unmatched to any gene: 14. The CDR3 sequence is CASRAGLAGGRFKETQYF. CDR3 nucleotide sequence: TGTGCCAGCAGGGCTGGGCTAGCGGGGGGGAGGTTCAAAGAGACCCAGTACTTC.

CDR3 nucleotides: TGTGCCAGCAGGGGCCCACTGGGGAACACTGAAGCTTTCTTT. This gives the protein CASRGPLGNTEAFF. V usage is TRBV6-5 and J usage is TRBJ1-1, with no clear D. V was cut by 6 bases and J by 1 base, with 12 bases left in between. Looked up from germline, CDR1 is MNHEY and CDR2 is SVGAGI. The CDR3 totals 14 residues.

The V gene is TRBV6-5, the J gene TRBJ2-1; 9 bases match TRBD1. CDR3 size: 13 residues. Trimming cost V 5 bases and J 6 bases; bases outside gene matches: 2. From germline, CDR1 is MNHEY and CDR2 SVGAGI. The CDR3 region is CASSLDRGNEQFF. DNA of the CDR3: TGTGCCAGCAGTCTGGACAGGGGCAATGAGCAGTTCTTC.

The chain has TRBV18 and TRBJ1-2; a weak D match, TRBD1 (5 bases). The CDR3 has 15 residues. The V end lost 5 bases, the J end lost 5 bases, and 18 bases lay between the germline ends. Germline V gene sequence: CDR1 KGHSH, CDR2 LQKENI. CDR3 nucleotides: TGTGCCAGCTCAACCGGGACGGAGCCACTTTATGGCTACACCTTC. Translation: CASSTGTEPLYGYTF.

The chain is built from TRBV3-1 (or the pseudogene TRBV3-2) and TRBJ2-5, with D uncertain. V lost 0 bases to trimming and J lost 3 bases, with 5 bases between them. The CDR3 is 13 residues long. CDR1 and CDR2 (germline): LGHDT, YNNKEL (reference sequence). For the CDR3, the DNA is TGTGCCAGCAGCCAAGAGCCTAAAGAGACCCAGTACTTC. It specifies CASSQEPKETQYF.

The V and J genes are TRBV5-8 and TRBJ1-5; TRBD1 matches 8 bases. V gave up 2 bases and J gave up 4 bases; unmatched junction bases: 8. CDR1 and CDR2 from the germline V gene are SGHTS and YDEGEE. This CDR3 spans 16 amino acids. The CDR3 sequence: CASSLLAGQVNQPQHF. The CDR3 DNA is TGTGCCAGCAGCTTACTCGCGGGACAGGTTAATCAGCCCCAGCATTTT.